This T cell receptor (beta chain) was profiled in a study of shared clonotypes between healthy human individuals. About the study: Three plates each covered CD4 naive and memory; CD8 naive two, CD8 memory one.

Findings and caveats of the study: Lower generation probabilities were found for non-shared clonotypes than for those shared by all four donors.

Naive-designated CD8 cells lacked CD45RO, were positively enriched for CCR7, and omitted terminally differentiated effector memory CD45RA+ cells. All of the donors resided in Nashville, Tennessee, and each was a Caucasian adult. Genomic DNA (from each subset) was split evenly across several immunoSEQ plates. Sequencing used immunoSEQ multiplex PCR; TCRdb keeps in-frame clones, though not all of them. Seen here are 700,000 to 950,000 clones, about 96% observed once, and the top ten hold less than 0.25%. With respect to this clone: Its antigen is not known.

J was trimmed by 4 bases and V by 1 base; bases with no gene match: 5. The CDR3 consists of 14 residues. Germline assignment: CDR1 GTSNPN and CDR2 SVGIG (reference sequence). The sample taken for sequencing was naive CD8+ T cells sorted from blood. The rearrangement links TRBV30 to TRBJ2-3, with 7 bases matching TRBD1. This TCR was recovered from a man aged 30-40 years in good health. For the CDR3, the DNA is TGTGCCTGGAGTGGACAGGGTCCCCCAGATACGCAGTATTTT. Protein: CAWSGQGPPDTQYF.